This passage covers 24 T cell receptor beta chains from one sample sequenced in a study of blood T cell repertoires in COVID-19. Libraries were prepared by immunoSEQ multiplex PCR; TCRdb keeps only in-frame clonotypes and omits some of them. Among approximately 310,000 clones listed, around 86% were seen once. Sequenced material: peripheral blood. The origin of the receptors is a man in his fifties with active or convalescent COVID-19.

V is TRBV19 and J is TRBJ2-7; 11 bases are a match to TRBD1. V gave up 6 bases and J gave up 0 bases; unmatched junction bases: 7. The CDR3 is made up of 16 amino acids. Germline V gene data show CDR1 as LNHDA and CDR2 as SQIVND (reference sequence). In nucleotides, the CDR3 is TGTGCCAGTAGCGGGACAGGGGGTTGGAACTCCTACGAGCAGTACTTC. This encodes CASSGTGGWNSYEQYF.

This sequence joins TRBV19 and TRBJ1-1; a possible D gene is TRBD1 (5 bases). This CDR3 spans 14 amino acids. CDR1 LNHDA and CDR2 SQIVND come from the germline V gene (reference sequence). V was pared by 7 bases and J by 6 bases, with 18 bases between. This CDR3 reads CASTMQGLSAEAFF. In nucleotides, the CDR3 is TGTGCCAGTACGATGCAGGGTCTGTCGGCTGAAGCTTTCTTT.

V is TRBV3-1 (or the pseudogene TRBV3-2) and J is TRBJ1-4; 8 bases are a match to TRBD1. This CDR3 is built from 14 residues. Germline V gene data show CDR1 as LGHDT and CDR2 as YNNKEL (reference sequence). The ends lost 6 bases at V and 7 bases at J; junction bases unmatched: 7. The CDR3 region is CASSHTGGSEKLFF. As DNA, the CDR3 is TGTGCCAGCAGTCACACAGGGGGAAGTGAAAAACTGTTTTTT.

This chain links TRBV2 with TRBJ1-2, with TRBD1 identical over 7 bases. Germline V gene sequence: CDR1 SNHLY, CDR2 FYNNEI. This CDR3 is built from 13 residues. J gave up 1 base and V 5 bases, and 1 base lay outside the gene matches. The CDR3 sequence is CASSWDSNYGYTF. CDR3 DNA: TGTGCCAGCAGTTGGGACAGTAACTATGGCTACACCTTC.

This clone has just one count. J is TRBJ1-1 and V is TRBV29-1; TRBD1 aligns across 7 bases. Germline V CDR1 and CDR2: SQVTM, ANQGSEA. The J segment lost 0 bases and the V segment lost 7 bases, leaving 5 bases of the junction unmatched. This CDR3 has 13 residues. CDR3 sequence: CSGGGRVNTEAFF. In DNA form, the CDR3 reads TGCAGCGGAGGGGGCCGGGTGAACACTGAAGCTTTCTTT.

This clone showed up just a few times. The CDR3, as DNA: TGCGCCAGCAGCCAAGGACAGGGGGCTAATTCACCCCTCCACTTT. Translated: CASSQGQGANSPLHF. The chain uses TRBV4-3 and TRBJ1-6; TRBD1 matches 10 bases. CDR1 is LGHNA, CDR2 YSLEER, per germline. The CDR3 is 15 amino acids. Losses at the gene ends were 1 base for V and 6 bases for J; bases not matched to a gene: 0.

The rearrangement joins TRBV20-1 to TRBJ2-5; D is ambiguous. The germline V and J ends were trimmed by 6 bases and 5 bases, with 7 bases remaining between them. The CDR3 covers 10 residues. Germline CDR1 is DFQATT and CDR2 is SNEGSKA (reference sequence). CDR3 DNA: TGCAGTGCCACTCGGGAGACCCAGTACTTC. It translates to CSATRETQYF.

As DNA, the CDR3 is TGTGCCAGCAGCCCGACAGGGTATTCACCCCTCCACTTT. This translates into CASSPTGYSPLHF. The rearrangement links TRBV12-3 or TRBV12-4 to TRBJ1-6, with 7 bases that match TRBD1. The CDR3 is 13 residues long. Trimming removed 6 bases from V and 8 bases from J; junction bases left unmatched: 4.

The chain uses TRBV30 and TRBJ2-3; 12 positions match TRBD2. The J segment lost 4 bases and the V segment lost 4 bases, leaving 0 bases of the junction unmatched. The CDR3 runs 13 residues. Germline CDR1 GTSNPN, CDR2 SVGIG (reference sequence). In DNA form, the CDR3 reads TGTGCCTGGACTAGCGGGGGGGCAGATACGCAGTATTTT. It codes for CAWTSGGADTQYF.

The chain combines TRBV6-6 with TRBJ1-5; TRBD1 matches 11 bases. The germline V gene encodes CDR1 MNHNY and CDR2 SVGAGI (reference sequence). The CDR3 runs to 14 residues. The ends lost 8 bases at V and 6 bases at J; junction bases unmatched: 6. The CDR3: CASAGTGGGQPQHF. The CDR3 DNA reads as TGTGCCAGCGCTGGGACAGGGGGTGGTCAGCCCCAGCATTTT.

The gene calls are TRBV6-6 and TRBJ1-6, with TRBD1 matching over 8 bases. Germline V CDR1 and CDR2: MNHNY, SVGAGI (reference sequence). The CDR3 is 14 residues long. J was trimmed by 7 bases and V by 6 bases; bases with no gene match: 5. CDR3 in amino acids: CASRMGQANSPLHF. As DNA, the CDR3 is TGTGCCAGCAGGATGGGACAGGCCAATTCACCCCTCCACTTT.

This chain connects TRBV9 to TRBJ1-6, with 9 bases that match TRBD1. V shed 3 bases, J shed 6 bases, and the junction held 4 bases outside the gene matches. CDR1 is SGDLS and CDR2 is YYNGEE in the germline V gene. This CDR3 contains 15 residues. CDR3 region: CASSDRGQGNSPLHF. The CDR3 DNA sequence: TGTGCCAGCAGCGACCGGGGACAGGGTAATTCACCCCTCCACTTT.

The chain recombines TRBV7-2 with TRBJ2-1; 13 bases agree with TRBD2. Germline assignment: CDR1 SGHTA and CDR2 FQGNSA. V was pared by 3 bases and J by 0 bases, with 2 bases of the junction left unmatched. The CDR3 is 17 residues long. The CDR3 nucleotides read TGTGCCAGCAGCTTTCGGACTAGCGGGAGCTCCTACAATGAGCAGTTCTTC. Its translation: CASSFRTSGSSYNEQFF.

The chain carries TRBV5-5 and TRBJ2-3, with TRBD1 matching 8 bases. Germline CDR1 reads SGHKS; CDR2 reads YYEKEE (reference sequence). CDR3 length equals 14 residues. The V gene end was trimmed by 1 base and the J gene end by 5 bases; junction bases not matched to a gene: 3. CDR3 loop: CASSLQGAEDTQYF. In DNA form, the CDR3 reads TGTGCCAGCAGCTTGCAGGGGGCAGAAGATACGCAGTATTTT.

The chain uses TRBV29-1 and TRBJ1-1; 9 bases line up with TRBD1. The V and J ends lost 7 bases and 6 bases, in that order; junction bases with no gene match: 15. Germline values: CDR1 SQVTM, CDR2 ANQGSEA. The CDR3 has 15 residues. The CDR3 region has the DNA TGCAGCGGTTCTCTGGGGACAGGGCCAGGTGCTGAAGCTTTCTTT. This gives the protein CSGSLGTGPGAEAFF. Supplemented by reference TRBV29-1 and TRBJ1-1, the full variable domain reads SAVISQKPSRDICQRGTSLTIQCQVDSQVTMMFWYRQQPGQSLTLIATANQGSEATYESGFVIDKFPISRPNLTFSTLTVSNMSPEDSSIYLCSGSLGTGPGAEAFFGQGTRLTVV.

V gene TRBV30 combines with J gene TRBJ2-3; 10 bases are a match to TRBD1. CDR3 length: 15 residues. Trimming cost V 2 bases and J 4 bases; bases outside gene matches: 6. The V gene's germline CDR1 is GTSNPN and CDR2 SVGIG (reference sequence). As DNA, the CDR3 is TGTGCCTGGAGTCCCGACAGGGGGCTCCCAGATACGCAGTATTTT. The encoded protein is CAWSPDRGLPDTQYF.

This chain links TRBV18 with TRBJ1-5; 10 bases line up with TRBD1. The germline V gene has CDR1 KGHSH and CDR2 LQKENI. Germline trimming cut 3 bases from V and 3 bases from J; bases unmatched to any gene: 2. The CDR3 is 15 amino acids. Written as DNA, the CDR3 is TGTGCCAGCTCACCGGACAGGGGGATCAATCAGCCCCAGCATTTT. This gives the protein CASSPDRGINQPQHF.

In the case of this clone: Sequence at one end of the junction differs from germline and may be a read error. This chain connects TRBV11-2 to TRBJ2-1; the D gene is possibly TRBD1 (5 bases). Germline V gene sequence: CDR1 SGHAT, CDR2 FQNNGV. There are 15 residues in the CDR3. The CDR3 loop is CASSLDRNPYNEQFF. In DNA form, the CDR3 reads TGTGCCAGCAGCCTAGACAGAAACCCCTACAATGAGCAGTTCTTC.

This clone has a single count. V gene TRBV7-2 combines with J gene TRBJ2-2; 10 bases are shared with TRBD2. Germline CDR1 reads SGHTA; CDR2 reads FQGNSA. Trimming took 2 bases from V and 5 from J; bases not matched to a gene: 5. The CDR3 covers 16 residues. The DNA of the CDR3 is TGTGCCAGCAGCTTAACAGCGGGAGGGTTAACCGGGGAGCTGTTTTTT. Encoded protein: CASSLTAGGLTGELFF.

The count of this clone is one. This chain joins TRBV28 and TRBJ1-2; D call uncertain. V dropped 3 bases and J dropped 2 bases, with 13 bases sitting between them. Looked up from germline, CDR1 is MDHEN and CDR2 is SYDVKM. The CDR3 extends over 15 amino acids. DNA for the CDR3: TGTGCCAGCAGTTTGGGGAGCAGGCGGAACTATGGCTACACCTTC. Translated: CASSLGSRRNYGYTF.

The chain is built from TRBV10-3 and TRBJ2-1; 11 bases are a match to TRBD2. The CDR3 contains 15 residues. V lost 4 bases and J lost 10; bases outside the gene matches: 9. Germline loops: CDR1 ENHRY, CDR2 SYGVKD. In nucleotides, the CDR3 is TGTGCCATCAGTGCCATTGGGACTAGCGGTGACGAGCAGTTCTTC. Residues: CAISAIGTSGDEQFF.

The genes are TRBV2 and TRBJ2-1; TRBD1 matches at 7 bases. The CDR3 extends over 13 amino acids. Germline CDR1 reads SNHLY; CDR2 reads FYNNEI. Trimming at V came to 7 bases and at J to 4 bases, leaving 4 bases not matched to a gene. The CDR3 sequence is CASKGTVYNEQFF. In DNA, the CDR3 is TGTGCCAGCAAAGGGACAGTATACAATGAGCAGTTCTTC.

This sequence joins TRBV28 and TRBJ1-4; the D gene is possibly TRBD1 (5 bases). The V end lost 3 bases, the J end lost 11 bases, and 16 bases lay between the germline ends. This CDR3 contains 14 residues. Germline V gives CDR1 MDHEN, CDR2 SYDVKM. The CDR3 here is CASSLVFREGKLFF. In DNA, the CDR3 is TGTGCCAGCAGTTTGGTTTTCAGGGAGGGGAAACTGTTTTTT.

V is TRBV2 and J is TRBJ2-2; 10 positions match TRBD1. V trimming: 8 bases; J trimming: 6 bases; junction bases outside the gene matches: 9. The CDR3 spans 15 residues. CDR1 is SNHLY and CDR2 is FYNNEI in the germline V gene. Here the CDR3 reads CASLLTGGAAGELFF. CDR3 nucleotide sequence: TGTGCCAGCCTCTTGACAGGGGGCGCGGCCGGGGAGCTGTTTTTT. Drawing the rest from reference TRBV2 and TRBJ2-2, the complete variable domain is EPEVTQTPSHQVTQMGQEVILRCVPISNHLYFYWYRQILGQKVEFLVSFYNNEISEKSEIFDDQFSVERPDGSNFTLKIRSTKLEDSAMYFCASLLTGGAAGELFFGEGSRLTVL.